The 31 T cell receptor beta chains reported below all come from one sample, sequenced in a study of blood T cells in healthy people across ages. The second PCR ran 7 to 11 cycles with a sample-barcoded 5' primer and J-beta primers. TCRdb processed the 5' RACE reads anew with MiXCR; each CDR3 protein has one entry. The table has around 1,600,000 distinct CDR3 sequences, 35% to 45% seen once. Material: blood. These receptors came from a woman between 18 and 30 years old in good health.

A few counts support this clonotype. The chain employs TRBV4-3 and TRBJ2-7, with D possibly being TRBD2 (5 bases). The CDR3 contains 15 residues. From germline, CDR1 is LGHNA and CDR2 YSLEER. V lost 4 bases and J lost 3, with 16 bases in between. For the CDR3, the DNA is TGCGCCAGCAGCCCGACGGAGGAAACCTACTACGAGCAGTACTTC. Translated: CASSPTEETYYEQYF.

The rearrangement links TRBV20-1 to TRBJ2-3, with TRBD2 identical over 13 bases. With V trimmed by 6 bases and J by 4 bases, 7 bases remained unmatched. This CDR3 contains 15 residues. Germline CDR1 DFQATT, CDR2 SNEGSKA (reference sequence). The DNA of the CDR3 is TGCAGTGCATCGGGACTAGCGGGACACCCAGATACGCAGTATTTT. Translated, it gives CSASGLAGHPDTQYF.

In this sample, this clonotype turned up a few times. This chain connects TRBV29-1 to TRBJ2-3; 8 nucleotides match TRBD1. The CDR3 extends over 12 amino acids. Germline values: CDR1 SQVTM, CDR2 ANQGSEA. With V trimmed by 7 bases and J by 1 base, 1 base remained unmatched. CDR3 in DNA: TGCAGCGCAGGGGGCGGCACAGATACGCAGTATTTT. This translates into CSAGGGTDTQYF.

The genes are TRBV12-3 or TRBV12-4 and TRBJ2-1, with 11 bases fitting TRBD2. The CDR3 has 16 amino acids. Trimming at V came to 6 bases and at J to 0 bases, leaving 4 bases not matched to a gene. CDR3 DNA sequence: TGTGCCAGCAGGGGGACTAGCGGCTCCTCCTACAATGAGCAGTTCTTC. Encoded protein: CASRGTSGSSYNEQFF.

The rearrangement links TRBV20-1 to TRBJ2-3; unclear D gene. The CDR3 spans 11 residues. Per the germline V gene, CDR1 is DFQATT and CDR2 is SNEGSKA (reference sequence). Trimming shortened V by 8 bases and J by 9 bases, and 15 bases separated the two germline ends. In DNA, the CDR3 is TGCAGTACGCCAAGCGTCGCAACGCAGTATTTT. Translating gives CSTPSVATQYF.

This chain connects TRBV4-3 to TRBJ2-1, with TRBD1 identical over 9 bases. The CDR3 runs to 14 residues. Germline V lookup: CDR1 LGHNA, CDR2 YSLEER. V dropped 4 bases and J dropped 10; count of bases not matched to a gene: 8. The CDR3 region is CASSPGTGTYEQFF. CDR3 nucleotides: TGCGCCAGCAGCCCGGGGACAGGGACCTACGAGCAGTTCTTC.

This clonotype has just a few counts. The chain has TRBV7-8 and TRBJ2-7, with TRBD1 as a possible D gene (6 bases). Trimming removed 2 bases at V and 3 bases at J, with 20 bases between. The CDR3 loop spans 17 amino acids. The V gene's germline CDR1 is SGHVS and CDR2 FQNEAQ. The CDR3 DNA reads TGTGCCAGCAGCTTAAGCTTCAGGGGCAAGATAAGCTACGAGCAGTACTTC. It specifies CASSLSFRGKISYEQYF.

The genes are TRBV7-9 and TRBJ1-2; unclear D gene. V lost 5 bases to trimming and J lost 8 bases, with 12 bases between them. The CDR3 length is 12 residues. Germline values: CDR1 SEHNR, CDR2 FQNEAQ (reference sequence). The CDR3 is CASSRVFHGYTF. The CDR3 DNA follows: TGTGCCAGCAGCCGGGTCTTTCACGGCTACACCTTC.

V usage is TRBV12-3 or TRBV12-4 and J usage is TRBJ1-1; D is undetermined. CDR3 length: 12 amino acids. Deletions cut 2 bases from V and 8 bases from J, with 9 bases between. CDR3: CASSLMKDEAFF. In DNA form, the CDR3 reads TGTGCCAGCAGTTTAATGAAAGACGAAGCTTTCTTT.

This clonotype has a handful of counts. The CDR3 DNA follows: TGTGCCAGCAGCTTGGCTGGGGCTAGGGTGTTCTTC. Residues: CASSLAGARVFF. This chain links TRBV5-4 with TRBJ2-1; a weak D match, TRBD1 (5 bases). The CDR3 has 12 residues. The ends were cut back, 0 bases at V and 15 bases at J, with 13 bases in the middle. CDR1 is SGHNT, CDR2 YYREEE, per germline (reference sequence).

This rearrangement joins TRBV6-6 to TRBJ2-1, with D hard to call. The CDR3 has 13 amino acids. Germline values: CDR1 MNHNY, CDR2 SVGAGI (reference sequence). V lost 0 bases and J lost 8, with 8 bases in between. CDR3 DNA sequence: TGTGCCAGCAGTTACTCACAGAGCTATGAGCAGTTCTTC. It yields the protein CASSYSQSYEQFF.

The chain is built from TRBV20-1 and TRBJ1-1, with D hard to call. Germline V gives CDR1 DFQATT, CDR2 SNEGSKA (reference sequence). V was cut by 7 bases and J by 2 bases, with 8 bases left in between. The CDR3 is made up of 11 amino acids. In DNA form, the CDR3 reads TGCAGTGGCACAGTAAACACTGAAGCTTTCTTT. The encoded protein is CSGTVNTEAFF.

The CDR3 coding sequence is TGTGCCAGCAGCTTATTCGGGGGGCCCTACAATGAGCAGTTCTTC. Translated, it gives CASSLFGGPYNEQFF. V usage is TRBV11-2 and J usage is TRBJ2-1; D is perhaps TRBD2 (7 bases). Trimming pared 2 bases from V and 2 bases from J, leaving 10 bases between. This CDR3 is built from 15 residues. Germline-derived CDR1 and CDR2 are SGHAT and FQNNGV.

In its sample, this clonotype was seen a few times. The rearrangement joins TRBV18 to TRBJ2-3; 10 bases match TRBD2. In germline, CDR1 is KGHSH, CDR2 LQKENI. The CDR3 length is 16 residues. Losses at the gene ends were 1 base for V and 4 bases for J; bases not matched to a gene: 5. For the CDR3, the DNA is TGTGCCAGCTCACCACGTCTAGCGGGAGACGCAGATACGCAGTATTTT. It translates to CASSPRLAGDADTQYF.

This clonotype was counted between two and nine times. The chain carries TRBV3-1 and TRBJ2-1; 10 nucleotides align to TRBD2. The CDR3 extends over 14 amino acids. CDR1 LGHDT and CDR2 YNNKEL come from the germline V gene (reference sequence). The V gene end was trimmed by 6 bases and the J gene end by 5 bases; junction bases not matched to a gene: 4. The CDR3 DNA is TGTGCCAGCAGAGGACTAGCGGTACACAATGAGCAGTTCTTC. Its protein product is CASRGLAVHNEQFF.

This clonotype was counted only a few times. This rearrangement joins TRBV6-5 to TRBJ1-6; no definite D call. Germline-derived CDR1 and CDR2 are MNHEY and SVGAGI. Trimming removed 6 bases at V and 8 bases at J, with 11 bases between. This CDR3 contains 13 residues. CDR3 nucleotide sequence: TGTGCCAGCAGACGCTCTGGTTATTCACCCCTCCACTTT. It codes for CASRRSGYSPLHF.

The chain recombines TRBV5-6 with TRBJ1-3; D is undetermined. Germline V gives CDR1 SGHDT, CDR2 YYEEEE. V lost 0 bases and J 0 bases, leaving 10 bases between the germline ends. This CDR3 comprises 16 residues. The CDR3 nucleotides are TGTGCCAGCAGCTTGGGTCCGAACCCCTCTGGAAACACCATATATTTT. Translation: CASSLGPNPSGNTIYF.

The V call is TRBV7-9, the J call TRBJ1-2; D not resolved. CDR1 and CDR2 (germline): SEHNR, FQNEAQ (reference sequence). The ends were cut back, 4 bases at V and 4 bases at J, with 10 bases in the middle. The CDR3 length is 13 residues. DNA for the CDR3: TGTGCCAGCAGCTCAGAGACGGTCTATGGCTACACCTTC. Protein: CASSSETVYGYTF.

The CDR3 spells CSVEDSYNEQFF. The CDR3 DNA sequence: TGCAGCGTTGAGGACAGTTACAATGAGCAGTTCTTC. J is TRBJ2-1 and V is TRBV29-1, with a weak D call TRBD1 (6 bases). Trimming removed 3 bases from V and 4 bases from J, with 7 bases in between. The CDR3 is 12 residues long. Germline V gene sequence: CDR1 SQVTM, CDR2 ANQGSEA.

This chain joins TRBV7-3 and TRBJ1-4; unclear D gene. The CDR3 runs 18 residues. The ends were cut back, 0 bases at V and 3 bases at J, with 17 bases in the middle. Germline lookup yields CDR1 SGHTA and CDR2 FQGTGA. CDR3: CASSLTVRTIGPNEKLFF. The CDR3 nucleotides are TGTGCCAGCAGCTTAACTGTTCGAACCATTGGTCCTAATGAAAAACTGTTTTTT.

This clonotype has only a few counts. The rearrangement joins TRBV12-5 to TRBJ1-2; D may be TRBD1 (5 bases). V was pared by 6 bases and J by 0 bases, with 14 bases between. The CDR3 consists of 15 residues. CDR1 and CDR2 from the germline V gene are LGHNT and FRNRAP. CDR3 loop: CASGGTAKANYGYTF. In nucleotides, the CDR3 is TGTGCTAGTGGGGGGACCGCAAAAGCTAACTATGGCTACACCTTC.

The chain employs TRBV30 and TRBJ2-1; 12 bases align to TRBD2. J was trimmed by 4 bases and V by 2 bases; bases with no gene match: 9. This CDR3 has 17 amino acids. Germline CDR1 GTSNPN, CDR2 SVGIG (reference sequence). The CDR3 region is CAWSFSRTSGTYNEQFF. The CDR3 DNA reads TGTGCCTGGAGTTTCTCCCGGACTAGCGGGACTTACAATGAGCAGTTCTTC.

CDR3 in amino acids: CSARDIRGPSMSNQPQHF. The CDR3 nucleotides are TGCAGTGCTAGAGATATAAGAGGCCCCTCTATGAGCAATCAGCCCCAGCATTTT. V is TRBV20-1 and J is TRBJ1-5; D unclear. The V gene lost 0 bases and the J gene lost 1 base, with 19 bases spanning the gap. CDR1 is DFQATT and CDR2 is SNEGSKA in the germline V gene (reference sequence). CDR3 size: 18 residues.

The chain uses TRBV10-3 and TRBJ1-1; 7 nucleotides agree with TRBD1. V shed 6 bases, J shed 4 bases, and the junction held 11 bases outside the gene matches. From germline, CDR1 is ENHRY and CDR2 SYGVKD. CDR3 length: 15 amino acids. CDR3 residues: CAIREAGGRITEAFF. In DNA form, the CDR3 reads TGTGCCATCAGGGAGGCAGGGGGTAGAATCACTGAAGCTTTCTTT.

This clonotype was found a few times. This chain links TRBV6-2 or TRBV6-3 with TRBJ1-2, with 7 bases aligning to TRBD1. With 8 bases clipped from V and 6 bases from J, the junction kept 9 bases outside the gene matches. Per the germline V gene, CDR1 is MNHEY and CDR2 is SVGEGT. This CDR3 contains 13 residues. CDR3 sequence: CASWDRPSDGYTF. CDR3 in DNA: TGTGCCAGCTGGGACAGACCAAGTGATGGCTACACCTTC.

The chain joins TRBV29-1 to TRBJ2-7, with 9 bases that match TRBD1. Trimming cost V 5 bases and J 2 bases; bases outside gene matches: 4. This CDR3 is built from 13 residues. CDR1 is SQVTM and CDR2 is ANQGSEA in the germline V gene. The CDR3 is CSVQQGATYEQYF. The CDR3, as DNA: TGCAGCGTTCAACAGGGGGCGACCTACGAGCAGTACTTC.

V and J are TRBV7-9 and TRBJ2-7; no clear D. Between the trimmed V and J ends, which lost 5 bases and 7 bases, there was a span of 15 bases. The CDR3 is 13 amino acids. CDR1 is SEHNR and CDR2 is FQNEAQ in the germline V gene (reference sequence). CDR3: CASSLTGLWEQYF. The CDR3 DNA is TGTGCCAGCAGCCTGACCGGGCTTTGGGAGCAGTACTTC.

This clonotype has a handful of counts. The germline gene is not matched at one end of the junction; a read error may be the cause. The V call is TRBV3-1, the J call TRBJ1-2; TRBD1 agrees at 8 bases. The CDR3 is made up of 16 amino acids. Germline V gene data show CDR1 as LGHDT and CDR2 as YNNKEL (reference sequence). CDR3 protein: CASSQLQGAINYGYTF. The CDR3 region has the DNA TGTGCCAGTAGCCAACTCCAGGGGGCGATCAACTATGGCTACACCTTC.

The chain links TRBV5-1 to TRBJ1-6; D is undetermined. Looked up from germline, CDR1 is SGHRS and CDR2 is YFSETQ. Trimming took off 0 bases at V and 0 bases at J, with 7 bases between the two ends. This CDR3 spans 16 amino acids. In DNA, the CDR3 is TGCGCCAGCAGCTTGGAGAGGAGCTCCTATAATTCACCCCTCCACTTT. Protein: CASSLERSSYNSPLHF.

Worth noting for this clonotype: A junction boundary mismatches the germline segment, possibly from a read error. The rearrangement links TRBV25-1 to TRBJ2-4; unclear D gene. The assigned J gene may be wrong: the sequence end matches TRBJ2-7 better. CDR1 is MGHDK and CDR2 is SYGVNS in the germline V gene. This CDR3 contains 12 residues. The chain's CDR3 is CAGSVDTYEQYF. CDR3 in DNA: TGTGCCGGCAGTGTAGACACCTACGAGCAGTACTTC.

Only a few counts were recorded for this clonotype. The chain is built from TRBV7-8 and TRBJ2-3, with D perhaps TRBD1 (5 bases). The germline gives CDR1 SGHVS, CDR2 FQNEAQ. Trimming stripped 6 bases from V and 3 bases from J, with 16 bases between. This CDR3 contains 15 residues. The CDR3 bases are TGTGCCAGCAGAGTCTGGACAATCCGGACAGATACGCAGTATTTT. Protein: CASRVWTIRTDTQYF.